This is a list of T cell receptor beta chains from one sample in a study of CD8 T cells in Susac syndrome. TCRdb redid the calling of the immunoSEQ multiplex PCR reads with MiXCR, one entry per CDR3 protein. The table shows 250,000 to 300,000 distinct CDR3 sequences, with more than 75% occurring only once. Material for sequencing was CD8+ T cells from PBMCs. All receptors derive from a human donor with multiple sclerosis. Each CDR3 is given with its conserved first and last residue. A D gene is named only where the DNA matches it firmly. Expanded clones are given a class, and other clones once, few, many or no size at all.

size: NA; V: TRBV6-5; J: TRBJ2-1; D: TRBD2; CDR3: CASSYSASGSGEQFF; DNA: TGTGCCAGCAGTTACTCGGCTAGCGGGAGTGGTGAGCAGTTCTTC
size: NA; V: TRBV7-9; J: TRBJ1-2; D: NA; CDR3: CASSLGGVYGYTF; DNA: TGTGCCAGCAGCTTAGGCGGTGTCTATGGCTACACCTTC
size: NA; V: TRBV5-1; J: TRBJ2-5; D: TRBD2; CDR3: CASSPDPEREEETQYF; DNA: TGCGCCAGCAGCCCGGATCCTGAGCGGGAGGAAGAGACCCAGTACTTC
size: NA; V: TRBV27; J: TRBJ2-3; D: NA; CDR3: CASSSEFTDTQYF; DNA: TGTGCCAGCAGTTCCGAGTTCACAGATACGCAGTATTTT
size: NA; V: TRBV7-6; J: TRBJ2-3; D: NA; CDR3: CASSLRARPDTQYF; DNA: TGTGCCAGCAGTCTTCGCGCGCGGCCAGATACGCAGTATTTT
size: NA; V: TRBV11-2; J: TRBJ2-7; D: TRBD2; CDR3: CASSIMAGGYSEQYF; DNA: TGTGCCAGCAGCATCATGGCGGGAGGTTATAGCGAGCAGTACTTC
size: NA; V: TRBV29-1; J: TRBJ2-1; D: NA; CDR3: CSVELHNEQFF; DNA: TGCAGCGTTGAACTACACAATGAGCAGTTCTTC
size: NA; V: TRBV9; J: TRBJ2-7; D: NA; CDR3: CASSTPGYEQYF; DNA: TGTGCCAGCAGTACCCCGGGGTACGAGCAGTACTTC
size: NA; V: TRBV11-2; J: TRBJ1-3; D: NA; CDR3: CASGPGQSRNTIYF; DNA: TGTGCCAGCGGACCGGGACAAAGCCGGAACACCATATATTTT
size: few; V: TRBV27; J: TRBJ2-7; D: NA; CDR3: CASSGGDNSYEQYF; DNA: TGTGCCAGCAGTGGCGGAGACAATAGCTACGAGCAGTACTTC
size: NA; V: TRBV28; J: TRBJ2-7; D: NA; CDR3: CASSFLYEQYF; DNA: TGTGCCAGCAGTTTCCTCTACGAGCAGTACTTC
size: NA; V: TRBV7-9; J: TRBJ1-1; D: TRBD1; CDR3: CASSLVGTGHTEAFF; DNA: TGTGCCAGCAGCTTAGTGGGGACAGGGCACACTGAAGCTTTCTTT
size: NA; V: TRBV19; J: TRBJ2-1; D: NA; CDR3: CASRGGNEQFF; DNA: TGTGCCAGTAGGGGGGGCAATGAGCAGTTCTTC
size: NA; V: TRBV28; J: TRBJ1-1; D: NA; CDR3: CASSPRIGPNTEAFF; DNA: TGTGCCAGCAGTCCGCGAATAGGTCCGAACACTGAAGCTTTCTTT
size: NA; V: TRBV19; J: TRBJ2-1; D: NA; CDR3: CATRTFHEQFF; DNA: TGTGCCACCAGAACCTTCCATGAGCAGTTCTTC
size: NA; V: TRBV5-6; J: TRBJ2-5; D: TRBD1; CDR3: CASSWMTGQETQYF; DNA: TGTGCCAGCAGCTGGATGACAGGGCAAGAGACCCAGTACTTC
size: NA; V: TRBV9; J: TRBJ2-3; D: NA; CDR3: CASSGRGPTDTQYF; DNA: TGTGCCAGCAGCGGGCGGGGGCCCACAGATACGCAGTATTTT
size: NA; V: TRBV2; J: TRBJ1-6; D: NA; CDR3: CASSEVHDSDNSPLHF; DNA: TGTGCCAGCAGTGAAGTTCATGACTCTGATAATTCACCCCTCCACTTT
size: once; V: TRBV25-1; J: TRBJ2-3; D: TRBD2; CDR3: CASSEWAGGRTDTQYF; DNA: TGTGCCAGCAGTGAATGGGCGGGGGGAAGGACAGATACGCAGTATTTT
size: NA; V: TRBV5-4; J: TRBJ2-7; D: TRBD1; CDR3: CASSPGTGGAETYEQYF; DNA: TGTGCCAGCAGCCCCGGGACAGGGGGCGCAGAAACCTACGAGCAGTACTTC
size: NA; V: TRBV20-1; J: TRBJ2-7; D: TRBD2; CDR3: CSAPLTAGTYEQYF; DNA: TGCAGTGCACCCTTGACAGCGGGGACCTACGAGCAGTACTTC
size: NA; V: TRBV6-1; J: TRBJ2-7; D: TRBD2; CDR3: CASSEFTGGYEQYF; DNA: TGTGCCAGCAGTGAATTCACGGGGGGCTACGAGCAGTACTTC